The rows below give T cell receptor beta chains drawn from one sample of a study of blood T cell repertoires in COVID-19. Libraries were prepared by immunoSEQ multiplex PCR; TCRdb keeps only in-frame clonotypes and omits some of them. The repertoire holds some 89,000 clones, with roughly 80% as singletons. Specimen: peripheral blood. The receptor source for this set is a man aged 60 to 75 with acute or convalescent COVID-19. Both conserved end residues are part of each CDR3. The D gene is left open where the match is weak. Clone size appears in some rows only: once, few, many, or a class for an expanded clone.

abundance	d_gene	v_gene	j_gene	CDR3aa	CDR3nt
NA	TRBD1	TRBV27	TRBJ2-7	CASTPDRGSYEQYF	TGTGCCAGCACCCCGGACAGGGGATCATACGAGCAGTACTTC
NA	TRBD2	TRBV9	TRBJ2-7	CASSASTSGGYEQYF	TGTGCCAGCAGCGCCTCGACTAGCGGGGGCTACGAGCAGTACTTC
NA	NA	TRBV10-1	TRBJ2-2	CASSDAGSTGELFF	TGCGCCAGCAGTGATGCAGGCTCCACCGGGGAGCTGTTTTTT
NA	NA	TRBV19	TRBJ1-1	CASDTRNTEAFF	TGTGCCAGTGACACCAGGAACACTGAAGCTTTCTTT
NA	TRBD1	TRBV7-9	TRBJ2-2	CASSLGGQGDTGELFF	TGTGCCAGCAGCTTAGGGGGACAGGGAGACACCGGGGAGCTGTTTTTT
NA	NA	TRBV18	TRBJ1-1	CASSPDMNTEAFF	TGTGCCAGCTCACCGGACATGAACACTGAAGCTTTCTTT
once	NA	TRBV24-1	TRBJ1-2	CATSADRLNYGYTF	TGTGCCACCAGTGCGGACAGACTTAACTATGGCTACACCTTC
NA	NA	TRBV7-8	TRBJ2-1	CASSLVLRDLYNEQFF	TGTGCCAGCAGCTTAGTTCTGCGGGATCTTTACAATGAGCAGTTCTTC
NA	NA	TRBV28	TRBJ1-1	CASMGGRRNTEAFF	TGTGCCAGCATGGGGGGTAGGCGGAACACTGAAGCTTTCTTT
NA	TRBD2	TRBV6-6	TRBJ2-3	CASRNLPGLASDTQYF	TGTGCCAGCAGAAATCTTCCGGGACTAGCCTCAGATACGCAGTATTTT
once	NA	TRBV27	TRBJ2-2	CASSSRAGYRELFF	TGTGCCAGCAGTTCTCGAGCGGGTTATAGGGAGCTGTTTTTT
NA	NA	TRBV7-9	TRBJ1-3	CASSFAGPGNTIYF	TGTGCCAGCAGCTTTGCAGGGCCTGGAAACACCATATATTTT
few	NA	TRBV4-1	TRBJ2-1	CASSQVEREQFF	TGCGCCAGCAGCCAAGTTGAGCGTGAGCAGTTCTTC
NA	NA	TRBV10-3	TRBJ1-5	CAISGTVTGQPQHF	TGTGCCATCAGTGGTACGGTTACTGGTCAGCCCCAGCATTTT
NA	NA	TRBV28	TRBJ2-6	CASSSQGTGANVLTF	TGTGCCAGCAGTAGCCAGGGAACTGGGGCCAACGTCCTGACTTTC
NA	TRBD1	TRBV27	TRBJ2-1	CASSVRGQGKGNEQFF	TGTGCCAGCAGTGTCCGGGGACAGGGAAAGGGGAATGAGCAGTTCTTC
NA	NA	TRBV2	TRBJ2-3	CASIFAISGSDTQYF	TGTGCCAGCATCTTCGCGATAAGCGGGTCAGATACGCAGTATTTT
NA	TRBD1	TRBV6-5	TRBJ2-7	CASSYPGQGIHEQYF	TGTGCCAGCAGTTACCCGGGACAGGGGATCCACGAGCAGTACTTC
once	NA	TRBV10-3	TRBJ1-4	CAVGRQNEKLFF	TGTGCCGTAGGCAGACAAAATGAAAAACTGTTTTTT
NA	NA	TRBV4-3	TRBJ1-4	CASSSHTHRSLPPEKLFF	TGCGCCAGCAGCTCGCATACCCACAGGTCCCTACCCCCGGAAAAACTGTTTTTT
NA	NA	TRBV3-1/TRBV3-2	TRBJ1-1	CASSQVNRGTEAFF	TGTGCCAGCAGCCAAGTAAATAGGGGTACTGAAGCTTTCTTT
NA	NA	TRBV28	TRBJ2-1	CASSLGYEQFF	TGTGCCAGCAGTTTAGGCTATGAGCAGTTCTTC
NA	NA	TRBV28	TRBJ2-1	CASSFRQNEQFF	TGTGCCAGCAGTTTTCGACAGAATGAGCAGTTCTTC
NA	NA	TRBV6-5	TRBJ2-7	CASRGVYEQYF	TGTGCCAGCAGAGGGGTGTACGAGCAGTACTTC
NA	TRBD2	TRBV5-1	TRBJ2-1	CASSFWTSGSLNNEQFF	TGCGCCAGCAGCTTTTGGACTAGCGGGAGCTTGAACAATGAGCAGTTCTTC
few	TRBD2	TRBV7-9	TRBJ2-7	CASSFSGRGGYEQYF	TGTGCCAGCAGCTTCAGCGGGAGAGGAGGCTACGAGCAGTACTTC
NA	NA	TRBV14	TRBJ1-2	CASSRVGGNYGYTF	TGTGCCAGCAGCCGAGTGGGCGGGAACTATGGCTACACCTTC
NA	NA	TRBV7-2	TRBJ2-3	CASSLVSGMDTQYF	TGTGCCAGCAGCTTAGTCTCGGGGATGGATACGCAGTATTTT
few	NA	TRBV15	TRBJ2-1	CATSRDQGDEQFF	TGTGCCACCAGCAGAGATCAAGGGGATGAGCAGTTCTTC
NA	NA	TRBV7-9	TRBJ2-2	CASSSFEGHSTGELFF	TGTGCCAGCAGCTCCTTCGAAGGACATTCGACCGGGGAGCTGTTTTTT
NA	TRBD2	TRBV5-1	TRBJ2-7	CASSIPSGEMSYEQYF	TGCGCCAGCAGCATACCTAGCGGTGAAATGTCCTACGAGCAGTACTTC
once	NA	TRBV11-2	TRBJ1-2	CASSFRDYGYTF	TGTGCCAGCAGCTTCCGTGACTATGGCTACACCTTC
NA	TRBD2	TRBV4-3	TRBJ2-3	CASSPREREGDTQYF	TGCGCCAGCAGCCCCCGGGAGCGGGAAGGTGATACGCAGTATTTT